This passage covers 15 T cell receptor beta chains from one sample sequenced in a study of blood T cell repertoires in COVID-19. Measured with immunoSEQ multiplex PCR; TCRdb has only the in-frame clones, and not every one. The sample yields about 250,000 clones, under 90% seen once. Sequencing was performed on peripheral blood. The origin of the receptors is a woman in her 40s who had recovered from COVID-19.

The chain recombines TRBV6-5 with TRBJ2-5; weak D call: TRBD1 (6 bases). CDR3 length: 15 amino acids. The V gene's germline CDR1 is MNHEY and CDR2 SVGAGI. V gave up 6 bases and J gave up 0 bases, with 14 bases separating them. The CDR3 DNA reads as TGTGCCAGCAGATCTATAAGGGGGTACCAAGAGACCCAGTACTTC. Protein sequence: CASRSIRGYQETQYF.

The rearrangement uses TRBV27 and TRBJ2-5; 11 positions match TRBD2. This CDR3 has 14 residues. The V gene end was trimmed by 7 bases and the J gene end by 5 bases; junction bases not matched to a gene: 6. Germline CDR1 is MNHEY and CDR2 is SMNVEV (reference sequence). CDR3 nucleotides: TGTGCCAGCAAGGGACTAGCGGCACGGGAGACCCAGTACTTC. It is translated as CASKGLAARETQYF.

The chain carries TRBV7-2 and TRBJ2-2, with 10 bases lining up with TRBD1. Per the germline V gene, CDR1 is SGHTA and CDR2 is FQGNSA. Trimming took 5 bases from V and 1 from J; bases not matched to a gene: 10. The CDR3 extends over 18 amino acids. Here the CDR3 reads CASSRDRGSSGNTGELFF. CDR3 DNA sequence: TGTGCCAGCAGCCGGGACAGGGGTTCGAGCGGGAACACCGGGGAGCTGTTTTTT.

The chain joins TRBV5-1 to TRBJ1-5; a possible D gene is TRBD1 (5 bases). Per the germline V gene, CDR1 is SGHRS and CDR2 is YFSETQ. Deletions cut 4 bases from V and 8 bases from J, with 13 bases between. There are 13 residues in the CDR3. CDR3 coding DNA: TGCGCCAGCAGCCCCTCCCAAGGGGAGCCCCAGCATTTT. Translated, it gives CASSPSQGEPQHF.

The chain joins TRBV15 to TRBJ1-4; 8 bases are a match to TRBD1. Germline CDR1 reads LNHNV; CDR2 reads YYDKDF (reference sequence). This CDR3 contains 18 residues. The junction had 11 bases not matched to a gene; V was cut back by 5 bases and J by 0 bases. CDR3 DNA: TGTGCCACCAGCGGTCGAGGGACAGGCGGGGCAACTAATGAAAAACTGTTTTTT. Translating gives CATSGRGTGGATNEKLFF.

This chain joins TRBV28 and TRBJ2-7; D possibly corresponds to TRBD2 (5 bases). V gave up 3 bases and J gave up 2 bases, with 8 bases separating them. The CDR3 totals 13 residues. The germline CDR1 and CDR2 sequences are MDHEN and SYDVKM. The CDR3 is CASSFAGTYEQYF. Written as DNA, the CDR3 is TGTGCCAGCAGTTTCGCGGGTACCTACGAGCAGTACTTC.

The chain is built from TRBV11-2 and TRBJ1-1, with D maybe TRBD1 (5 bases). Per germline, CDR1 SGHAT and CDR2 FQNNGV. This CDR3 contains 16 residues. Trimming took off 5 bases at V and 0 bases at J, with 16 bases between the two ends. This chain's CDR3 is CASSVLETAMNTEAFF. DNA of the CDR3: TGTGCCAGCAGCGTTCTAGAGACAGCGATGAACACTGAAGCTTTCTTT.

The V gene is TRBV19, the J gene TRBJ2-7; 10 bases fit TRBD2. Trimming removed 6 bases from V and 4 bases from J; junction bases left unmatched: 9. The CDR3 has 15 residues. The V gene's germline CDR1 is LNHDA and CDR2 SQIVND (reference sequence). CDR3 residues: CASREREGLKYEQYF. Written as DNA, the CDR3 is TGTGCCAGTAGAGAGCGGGAGGGCCTGAAATACGAGCAGTACTTC.

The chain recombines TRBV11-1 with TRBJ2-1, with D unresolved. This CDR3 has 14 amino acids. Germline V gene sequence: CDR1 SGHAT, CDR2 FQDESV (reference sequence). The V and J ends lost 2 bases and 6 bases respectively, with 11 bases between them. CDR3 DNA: TGTGCCAGCAGCTTATCCGGAGTCGTCAATGAGCAGTTCTTC. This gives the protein CASSLSGVVNEQFF. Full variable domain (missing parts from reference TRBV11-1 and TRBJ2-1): EAEVAQSPRYKITEKSQAVAFWCDPISGHATLYWYRQILGQGPELLVQFQDESVVDDSQLPKDRFSAERLKGVDSTLKIQPAELGDSAMYLCASSLSGVVNEQFFGPGTRLTVL.

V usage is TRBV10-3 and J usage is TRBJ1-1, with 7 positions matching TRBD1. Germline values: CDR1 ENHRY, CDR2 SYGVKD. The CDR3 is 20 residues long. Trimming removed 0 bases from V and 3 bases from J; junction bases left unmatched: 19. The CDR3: CAISESVVDRIPRMDTEAFF. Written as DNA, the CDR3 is TGTGCCATCAGTGAGTCGGTTGTGGACAGGATCCCCAGGATGGACACTGAAGCTTTCTTT.

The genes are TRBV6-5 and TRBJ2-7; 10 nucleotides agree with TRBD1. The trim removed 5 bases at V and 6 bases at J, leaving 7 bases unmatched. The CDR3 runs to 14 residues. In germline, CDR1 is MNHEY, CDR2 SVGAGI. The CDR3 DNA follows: TGTGCCAGCAGTCCCGGGACAGGGGTACGCGAGCAGTACTTC. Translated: CASSPGTGVREQYF.

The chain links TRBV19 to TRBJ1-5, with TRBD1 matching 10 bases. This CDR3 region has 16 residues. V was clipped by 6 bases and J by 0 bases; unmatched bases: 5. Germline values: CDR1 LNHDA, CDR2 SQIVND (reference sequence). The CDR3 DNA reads TGTGCCAGTAGGGACAGGGGGTCATATAGCAATCAGCCCCAGCATTTT. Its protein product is CASRDRGSYSNQPQHF.

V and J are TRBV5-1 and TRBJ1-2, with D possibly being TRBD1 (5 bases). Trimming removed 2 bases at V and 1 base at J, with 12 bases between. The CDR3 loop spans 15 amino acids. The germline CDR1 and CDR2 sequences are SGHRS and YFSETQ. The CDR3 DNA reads TGCGCCAGCAGCTTTTGGGGAGGGGATAACTATGGCTACACCTTC. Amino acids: CASSFWGGDNYGYTF. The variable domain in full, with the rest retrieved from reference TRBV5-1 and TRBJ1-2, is KAGVTQTPRYLIKTRGQQVTLSCSPISGHRSVSWYQQTPGQGLQFLFEYFSETQRNKGNFPGRFSGRQFSNSRSEMNVSTLELGDSALYLCASSFWGGDNYGYTFGSGTRLTVV.

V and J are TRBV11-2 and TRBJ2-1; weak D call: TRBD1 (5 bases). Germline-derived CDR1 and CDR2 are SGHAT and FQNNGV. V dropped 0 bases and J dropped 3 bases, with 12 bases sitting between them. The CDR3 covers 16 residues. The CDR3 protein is CASSLDGTGDYNEQFF. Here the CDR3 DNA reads TGTGCCAGCAGCTTAGATGGTACAGGAGACTACAATGAGCAGTTCTTC. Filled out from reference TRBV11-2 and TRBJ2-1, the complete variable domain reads EAGVAQSPRYKIIEKRQSVAFWCNPISGHATLYWYQQILGQGPKLLIQFQNNGVVDDSQLPKDRFSAERLKGVDSTLKIQPAKLEDSAVYLCASSLDGTGDYNEQFFGPGTRLTVL.

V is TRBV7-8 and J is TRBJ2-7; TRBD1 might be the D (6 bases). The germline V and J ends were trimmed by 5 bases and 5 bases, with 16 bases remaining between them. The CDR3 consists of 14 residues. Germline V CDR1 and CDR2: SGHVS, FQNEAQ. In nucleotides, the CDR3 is TGTGCCAGCAGCAAGAACAGGGATCACGACGAGCAGTACTTC. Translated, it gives CASSKNRDHDEQYF.